This T cell receptor beta chain was sequenced during a study of molecular identifiers for immune sequencing clone quantification. Study-level findings and limits: In naive cells, clones above 20 RNA copies held under 1% of molecules, whereas in effector cells they held over 97%. Jurkat TCR RNA spiked in from one cell (amid about 980,000 naive cells) was reportedly detectable.

TCRdb fed the PCR reads into MiXCR, producing one record per CDR3 protein. The sample yields some 580,000 distinct CDR3 sequences, roughly 27% seen once. The CDR3 extends over 14 amino acids. CDR1 is SEHNR and CDR2 is FQNEAQ in the germline V gene (reference sequence). As for this clonotype: No antigen is known for it. Given a much more abundant clone one base away, this may be a read error.

Sorted inputs of roughly 17,000 to 1,000,000 cells, with 10%, 30% or 50% RNA, yielded naive CD8 libraries. A CD8+CD4-CCR7+CD45RA+ phenotype served as the sorting definition for naive CD8 T cells. This TCR was recovered from a human donor in good health. Some libraries in this study had Jurkat cell RNA spiked in. The sequenced sample was naive CD8+ T cells from blood, with Jurkat cell RNA spiked in. The subset: FACS-sorted CD8+CD4-CCR7+CD45RA+ naive T cells. J is TRBJ1-4 and V is TRBV7-9; 8 bases are shared with TRBD1. CDR3: CACSPGTGNEKLFF. For the CDR3, the DNA is TGTGCCTGCAGCCCAGGGACAGGCAATGAAAAACTGTTTTTT.